This T cell receptor (beta chain) was observed in a study of T cells in Graves' hyperthyroidism and ophthalmopathy. The germline gives CDR1 MDHEN, CDR2 SYDVKM. The CDR3 has 16 amino acids. V was pared by 5 bases and J by 0 bases, with 8 bases of the junction left unmatched. What was amplified from RNA transcripts were TCR beta CDR3 regions. In the first-round RT-PCR of the TCR CDR3, the HTBI primer set was used. TCRdb fed the multiplex PCR reads into MiXCR, producing one record per CDR3 protein. The sample consists of about 520,000 distinct CDR3 sequences, approximately 24% of them appearing once. Those patients with uncontrolled infection, other autoimmune disease, pregnancy or lactation were excluded.

The chain is built from TRBV28 and TRBJ2-7; 9 bases align to TRBD2. Sequencing was carried out using blood. The clonotype was recovered from a woman aged 25 to 45 with Graves' ophthalmopathy. This CDR3 is CASSLIAGVPSYEQYF. CDR3 coding DNA: TGTGCCAGCAGTCTTATAGCGGGGGTACCCTCCTACGAGCAGTACTTC.